Presented here are 16 T cell receptor beta chains from one specimen sequenced in a study of blood T cells in healthy people across ages (dated by TCRdb to 2015 to 2017). The receptor library was made with 5' RACE. This sample was sequenced with an Illumina HiSeq 2500. A second 7 to 11 cycle PCR used a sample-barcoded 5' primer and a J-beta primer mix. TCRdb ran its own pipeline on the public reads, namely fastp trimming at Q25 and MiXCR clone calling, and kept in-frame beta chains. Every CDR3 protein is listed once, alongside the most common genes and DNA of its rows. The sample data list approximately 800,000 distinct CDR3 sequences, and about 45% of these were observed just once. The leading ten clones occupy 18% of the sample. The sequenced material came from blood. These receptor sequences come from a man older than 75 in good health.

This chain connects TRBV28 to TRBJ2-7; the D is unclear. Matching the DNA end better, TRBJ2-4 makes the J call doubtful. The CDR3 is made up of 12 amino acids. CDR1 and CDR2 (germline): MDHEN, SYDVKM. DNA for the CDR3: TGTGCCAGCAGTACAGCCGGGAACATTCAGTACTTC. This encodes CASSTAGNIQYF.

The chain has TRBV7-9 and TRBJ1-5; D remains unclear. V lost 5 bases, J lost 2 bases, and 10 bases lay in between. The CDR3 contains 14 residues. Germline CDR1 reads SEHNR; CDR2 reads FQNEAQ (reference sequence). CDR3 region: CASSEGGRNQPQHF. The CDR3 DNA reads TGTGCCAGCAGCGAGGGTGGGCGCAATCAGCCCCAGCATTTT.

This clonotype was observed many times. This chain connects TRBV20-1 to TRBJ2-1; TRBD1 is a possible D gene (5 bases). CDR1 and CDR2 from the germline V gene are DFQATT and SNEGSKA (reference sequence). The CDR3 spans 16 residues. V was pared by 0 bases and J by 7 bases, with 19 bases between. Here the CDR3 DNA reads TGCAGTGCTAGAGATAAGTCACAGGTTAGGGGAAATGAGCAGTTCTTC. Amino acids: CSARDKSQVRGNEQFF.

The gene calls are TRBV28 and TRBJ2-6; 7 bases map to TRBD1. Germline CDR1 reads MDHEN; CDR2 reads SYDVKM. The CDR3 loop spans 18 amino acids. V lost 4 bases, J lost 0 bases, and 9 bases stayed unmatched. CDR3: CASSSDRVSSSGANVLTF. The DNA of the CDR3 is TGTGCCAGCAGTTCCGACAGGGTATCTAGCTCTGGGGCCAACGTCCTGACTTTC.

The rearrangement links TRBV4-3 to TRBJ2-4; D is perhaps TRBD2 (5 bases). CDR3 size: 13 residues. Germline values: CDR1 LGHNA, CDR2 YSLEER. Trimming took 0 bases from V and 13 from J, leaving 13 bases between them. The CDR3 loop is CASSQEVGWEQYF. CDR3 in DNA: TGCGCCAGCAGCCAAGAGGTGGGTTGGGAGCAGTACTTC.

V usage is TRBV5-1 and J usage is TRBJ2-1, with 9 positions matching TRBD2. CDR1 is SGHRS, CDR2 YFSETQ, per germline. Trimming cost V 0 bases and J 0 bases; bases outside gene matches: 7. The CDR3 has 18 residues. DNA of the CDR3: TGCGCCAGCAGCTTGGCCGCTAGCGGGACAAGCTCCTACAATGAGCAGTTCTTC. Translated: CASSLAASGTSSYNEQFF. The entire variable domain, with the rest obtained from reference TRBV5-1 and TRBJ2-1, is as follows: KAGVTQTPRYLIKTRGQQVTLSCSPISGHRSVSWYQQTPGQGLQFLFEYFSETQRNKGNFPGRFSGRQFSNSRSEMNVSTLELGDSALYLCASSLAASGTSSYNEQFFGPGTRLTVL.

The V call is TRBV20-1, the J call TRBJ2-1; 11 bases are a match to TRBD1. The CDR3 covers 13 residues. From germline, CDR1 is DFQATT and CDR2 SNEGSKA (reference sequence). The ends lost 7 bases at V and 9 bases at J; junction bases unmatched: 8. CDR3 region: CSVERTGGSEQFF. DNA for the CDR3: TGCAGTGTAGAAAGGACAGGGGGCAGTGAGCAGTTCTTC.

This clonotype appeared many times. V gene TRBV7-2 combines with J gene TRBJ2-4; D gene ambiguous. Germline-derived CDR1 and CDR2 are SGHTA and FQGNSA. There are 11 residues in the CDR3. V shed 8 bases and J shed 6 bases, with 8 bases lying between them. The CDR3, as DNA: TGTGCCAGCCACGCCGGAAACATTCAGTACTTC. Translation gives CASHAGNIQYF. Together with reference TRBV7-2 and TRBJ2-4, the CDR3 gives the full variable domain: GAGVSQSPSNKVTEKGKDVELRCDPISGHTALYWYRQSLGQGLEFLIYFQGNSAPDKSGLPSDRFSAERTGGSVSTLTIQRTQQEDSAVYLCASHAGNIQYFGAGTRLSVL.

V is TRBV11-2 and J is TRBJ2-1; D is ambiguous. Germline V gene lookup returns CDR1 SGHAT and CDR2 FQNNGV. Trimming pared 5 bases from V and 5 bases from J, leaving 13 bases between. This CDR3 comprises 14 residues. The CDR3 nucleotides are TGTGCCAGCAGCCCGACGGCTGGTGACAATGAGCAGTTCTTC. Its translation: CASSPTAGDNEQFF.

The chain recombines TRBV3-1 with TRBJ2-1; D might be TRBD2 (6 bases). Trimming left V 3 bases short and J 8 bases short, with 17 bases between. The CDR3 extends over 15 amino acids. CDR1 is LGHDT, CDR2 YNNKEL, per germline (reference sequence). CDR3 amino acids: CASSHSGVREDEQFF. CDR3 DNA: TGTGCCAGCAGCCACTCGGGAGTGAGAGAGGATGAGCAGTTCTTC.

CDR3 sequence reads: CASAPNGNTIYF. DNA of the CDR3: TGTGCCAGCGCCCCCAACGGAAACACCATATATTTT. V usage is TRBV6-5 and J usage is TRBJ1-3; unclear D gene. The V gene lost 8 bases and the J gene lost 4 bases, with 9 bases spanning the gap. CDR1 and CDR2 (germline): MNHEY, SVGAGI. The CDR3 contains 12 residues.

This clonotype was observed a few times. V gene TRBV12-3 or TRBV12-4 combines with J gene TRBJ2-7; D is perhaps TRBD1 (6 bases). V was trimmed by 3 bases and J by 1 base, leaving 13 bases between them. The CDR3 consists of 15 residues. CDR3 loop: CASSFTARGSYEQYF. The CDR3, as DNA: TGTGCCAGCAGTTTCACGGCCAGGGGTTCCTACGAGCAGTACTTC.

CDR3 amino acids: CALKPPSGTGDYEQYF. The CDR3 DNA follows: TGTGCCTTAAAACCTCCCTCCGGGACAGGGGACTACGAGCAGTACTTC. The rearrangement uses TRBV28 and TRBJ2-7, with TRBD1 matching over 10 bases. J lost 3 bases, V lost 11 bases, and 16 bases had no gene match. The CDR3 runs to 16 residues. Germline V gives CDR1 MDHEN, CDR2 SYDVKM.

The V gene is TRBV21-1, the J gene TRBJ1-2; TRBD1 is the table's D call, not checked against the DNA. TRBV21-1 is a known pseudogene. The CDR3 has 15 residues. CDR3 coding DNA: TGTGCCAGCAGCAAAGTGGTGACAGCACTCCATGGCTACACCTTC. Amino acids: CASSKVVTALHGYTF.

The rearrangement links TRBV7-9 to TRBJ2-1; 11 bases align to TRBD1. Germline V gene lookup returns CDR1 SEHNR and CDR2 FQNEAQ (reference sequence). This CDR3 spans 13 amino acids. V trimming: 4 bases; J trimming: 9 bases; junction bases outside the gene matches: 2. CDR3 coding DNA: TGTGCCAGCAGCTGGACAGGGGGCCCTGAGCAGTTCTTC. Its protein product is CASSWTGGPEQFF.

The V gene is TRBV2, the J gene TRBJ2-7; D remains ambiguous. Trimming took 6 bases from V and 4 from J, leaving 13 bases between them. The CDR3 runs 13 residues. Per germline, CDR1 SNHLY and CDR2 FYNNEI. The CDR3 region is CASRSSGHYEQYF. As DNA, the CDR3 is TGTGCCAGCAGATCCTCAGGCCATTACGAGCAGTACTTC. The complete variable domain, with remaining parts taken from reference TRBV2 and TRBJ2-7, reads EPEVTQTPSHQVTQMGQEVILRCVPISNHLYFYWYRQILGQKVEFLVSFYNNEISEKSEIFDDQFSVERPDGSNFTLKIRSTKLEDSAMYFCASRSSGHYEQYFGPGTRLTVT.